This TCR beta chain stems from a study of shared clonotypes between healthy human individuals. About the study: In total, the donors were a couple of women and a few men aged 18 to 49. Study-wide findings and caveats: Tissue TCR repertoires likely differ from these blood-only repertoires. What limited the represented genetic and exposure-history diversity was the small number of donors.

Sequencing of unsorted PBMC DNA was carried out using ten immunoSEQ deep assay plates. Method: immunoSEQ multiplex PCR; TCRdb's copy keeps in-frame clones and lacks some. This table has roughly 510,000 clones, about 79% appearing once. V was pared by 2 bases and J by 3 bases, with 15 bases of the junction left unmatched. Germline CDR1 reads MGHRA; CDR2 reads YSYEKL. The CDR3 extends over 21 amino acids. As regards this clone: Its target is not known.

The clonotype originates from a woman in her thirties or forties in good health. Some clones in this sample may be carry-over from other donors' samples. Specimen: PBMCs. The chain recombines TRBV4-1 with TRBJ2-2, with 13 bases lining up with TRBD2. The CDR3: CASSQRGLTSGRAFDTGELFF. The CDR3 DNA reads TGCGCCAGCAGCCAAAGAGGACTAACTAGCGGGAGGGCCTTTGACACCGGGGAGCTGTTTTTT.